Below are 19 T cell receptor beta chains sequenced from a single sample in a study of OX40 agonist ivuxolimab in advanced cancers. Only in-frame clones appear in the TCRdb table, and some are missing; sequencing was by immunoSEQ multiplex PCR. This table has 50,000 to 60,000 clones, 79% appearing once. The sequencing used CD4+ or CD8+ T cells sorted from blood, collected in a trial of the OX40 agonist ivuxolimab. The receptors come from an adult with an advanced solid tumor such as melanoma, head and neck, liver or kidney cancer.

V is TRBV6-5 and J is TRBJ2-7; D may match TRBD1 or TRBD2 (5 bases each). With 5 bases removed from V and 3 bases from J, the gap between germline ends came to 17 bases. The CDR3 contains 15 residues. Germline values: CDR1 MNHEY, CDR2 SVGAGI. This CDR3 is CASSLYGTDNYEQYF. As DNA, the CDR3 is TGTGCCAGCAGTCTCTACGGGACCGATAACTACGAGCAGTACTTC.

The V gene is TRBV6-5, the J gene TRBJ1-1, with a tentative D call TRBD1 (5 bases). The CDR3 spans 14 residues. The germline V and J ends were trimmed by 6 bases and 2 bases, with 13 bases remaining between them. CDR1 and CDR2 from the germline V gene are MNHEY and SVGAGI. The CDR3 DNA reads TGTGCCAGCAGAAGACAGTACCAAAACACTGAAGCTTTCTTT. It encodes CASRRQYQNTEAFF.

Relative to its sample, this clone is medium-sized. This sequence joins TRBV19 and TRBJ1-2; the match to TRBD1 covers 12 bases. The CDR3 has 17 amino acids. V trimming: 5 bases; J trimming: 4 bases; junction bases outside the gene matches: 11. Germline CDR1 and CDR2: LNHDA and SQIVND (reference sequence). In nucleotides, the CDR3 is TGTGCCAGTAGTTCCGGGACAGGGGGCTTTCTTGCCTATGGCTACACCTTC. Translation: CASSSGTGGFLAYGYTF.

The rearrangement uses TRBV5-4 and TRBJ2-7; D might be TRBD1 (5 bases). The ends were cut back, 2 bases at V and 6 bases at J, with 12 bases in the middle. The CDR3 length is 13 residues. Germline V gives CDR1 SGHNT, CDR2 YYREEE (reference sequence). CDR3 coding DNA: TGTGCCAGCAGCTTTTTAGGGGCCCGCGAGCAGTACTTC. Amino acids: CASSFLGAREQYF.

In this sample, this clone turned up once. The J gene is TRBJ2-3, the V gene TRBV6-6; no definite D call. V dropped 5 bases and J dropped 2 bases, with 5 bases sitting between them. CDR3 length: 12 residues. The germline gives CDR1 MNHNY, CDR2 SVGAGI (reference sequence). CDR3 DNA: TGTGCCAGCAGTAAGAACACAGATACGCAGTATTTT. This translates into CASSKNTDTQYF.

The chain links TRBV4-2 to TRBJ2-6, with D maybe TRBD1 (5 bases). The CDR3 has 16 residues. Germline values: CDR1 LGHNA, CDR2 YNFKEQ. Trimming left V 4 bases short and J 0 bases short, with 10 bases between. The CDR3 region is CASSRTQGSGANVLTF. CDR3 nucleotide sequence: TGTGCCAGCAGCCGAACTCAGGGCTCTGGGGCCAACGTCCTGACTTTC.

The chain recombines TRBV11-3 with TRBJ1-5; no reliable D call. The CDR3 has 17 residues. Per the germline V gene, CDR1 is SGHNT and CDR2 is YENEEA. V was pared by 3 bases and J by 7 bases, with 22 bases between. DNA for the CDR3: TGTGCCAGCAGCTTTATCCTAGGGCTGGGTCCCGGGCAGCCCCAGCATTTT. Translating it yields CASSFILGLGPGQPQHF.

This clone was detected ten times or more. This chain links TRBV30 with TRBJ2-7, with D possibly being TRBD1 (6 bases). Trimming stripped 5 bases from V and 2 bases from J, with 7 bases between. CDR1 is GTSNPN and CDR2 is SVGIG in the germline V gene (reference sequence). This CDR3 spans 11 amino acids. The CDR3: CAWGQTYEQYF. In nucleotides, the CDR3 is TGTGCCTGGGGACAGACCTACGAGCAGTACTTC.

The chain links TRBV6-6 to TRBJ2-4; D tentatively reads TRBD1 or TRBD2 (5 bases each). The CDR3 extends over 15 amino acids. Looked up from germline, CDR1 is MNHNY and CDR2 is SVGAGI (reference sequence). The V gene lost 6 bases and the J gene lost 6 bases, with 18 bases spanning the gap. The DNA of the CDR3 is TGTGCCAGCAGACAAGGGACGGCGGGTGGAAACATTCAGTACTTC. It is translated as CASRQGTAGGNIQYF.

V is TRBV7-2 and J is TRBJ1-4; no clear D. There are 15 residues in the CDR3. The germline gives CDR1 SGHTA, CDR2 FQGNSA. Trimming cost V 2 bases and J 3 bases, with 10 bases left between them. The DNA for the CDR3 is TGTGCCAGCAGCTTAAATTCCGGGCCTAATGAAAAACTGTTTTTT. It translates to CASSLNSGPNEKLFF.

The CDR3 bases are TGTGCCAGCAGTTCCCGAACGGAGACCGAGTCCTACGAGCAGTACTTC. This encodes CASSSRTETESYEQYF. The chain combines TRBV21-1 with TRBJ2-7; the table's D call, TRBD2, was not checked against the DNA. TRBV21-1 constitutes a pseudogene. The CDR3 loop spans 16 amino acids.

This clone was picked up a small number of times. The chain combines TRBV10-2 with TRBJ2-5; D may match TRBD1 or TRBD2 (5 bases each). Germline CDR1 is WSHSY and CDR2 is SAAADI. V was clipped by 6 bases and J by 2 bases, with 13 bases between them. The CDR3 length is 14 residues. The CDR3 spells CASSRDPLQETQYF. DNA for the CDR3: TGCGCCAGCAGCCGGGACCCGCTACAAGAGACCCAGTACTTC.

CDR3 amino acids: CASSVQVAPDTQYF. The CDR3 nucleotides read TGTGCCAGTAGTGTCCAGGTCGCGCCAGATACGCAGTATTTT. This chain joins TRBV19 and TRBJ2-3; D uncertain. The CDR3 covers 14 residues. Between the trimmed V and J ends, which lost 5 bases and 4 bases, there was a span of 13 bases. CDR1 and CDR2 from the germline V gene are LNHDA and SQIVND (reference sequence).

This sequence joins TRBV19 and TRBJ1-2; no definite D call. The V end lost 5 bases, the J end lost 10 bases, and 11 bases lay between the germline ends. The germline V gene encodes CDR1 LNHDA and CDR2 SQIVND (reference sequence). This CDR3 is 11 amino acids long. The CDR3 bases are TGTGCCAGTAGTTTGTCTGAGGCCTACACCTTC. Translating gives CASSLSEAYTF.

This rearrangement joins TRBV19 to TRBJ2-5; D not certain. Gene TRBJ2-7 matches the end of the DNA better, so the J call may be wrong. The CDR3 is 13 residues long. Germline V gene lookup returns CDR1 LNHDA and CDR2 SQIVND (reference sequence). The CDR3 sequence: CASSILLSYEQYF. CDR3 nucleotide sequence: TGTGCCAGTAGTATTCTCCTCTCCTACGAGCAGTACTTC.

This CDR3 is CAEGDTGSGNTIYF. Here the CDR3 DNA reads TGTGCCGAAGGGGATACGGGCTCTGGAAACACCATATATTTT. The chain is built from TRBV6-1 and TRBJ1-3, with D maybe TRBD1 (5 bases). This CDR3 region has 14 residues. Between the trimmed V and J ends, which lost 11 bases and 0 bases, there was a span of 14 bases. Germline values: CDR1 MNHNS, CDR2 SASEGT.

This clone was seen a single time. The chain has TRBV10-3 and TRBJ2-1; D is tentatively TRBD1 or TRBD2 (5 bases each). Germline loops: CDR1 ENHRY, CDR2 SYGVKD. The CDR3 is 16 amino acids. The V gene lost 3 bases and the J gene lost 2 bases, with 14 bases spanning the gap. In DNA form, the CDR3 reads TGTGCCATCAGTGACCCGGACTGGGGACCCTACAATGAGCAGTTCTTC. It is translated as CAISDPDWGPYNEQFF.

This clone was seen only a few times. J is TRBJ2-3 and V is TRBV5-1; TRBD2 agrees at 12 bases. This CDR3 region has 17 residues. Unmatched junction bases numbered 6, after V lost 1 base and J lost 3 bases. Per the germline V gene, CDR1 is SGHRS and CDR2 is YFSETQ. CDR3 DNA sequence: TGCGCCAGCAGCTTGTCCCCTAGCGGGGGGGCAACAGATACGCAGTATTTT. This gives the protein CASSLSPSGGATDTQYF.

The rearrangement uses TRBV18 and TRBJ2-1; 12 bases fit TRBD2. The J segment lost 9 bases and the V segment lost 2 bases, leaving 2 bases of the junction unmatched. Germline V gives CDR1 KGHSH, CDR2 LQKENI. There are 14 residues in the CDR3. Here the CDR3 reads CASSPEGLAGEQFF. Written as DNA, the CDR3 is TGTGCCAGCTCACCAGAGGGACTAGCGGGTGAGCAGTTCTTC.